These 21 T cell receptor beta chains came from one sample sequenced in a study of blood T cell repertoires in COVID-19. Data came from immunoSEQ multiplex PCR; TCRdb stores just in-frame clones and leaves some out. The table lists under 300,000 clones, about 86% of them singletons. Material: peripheral blood. The source of these receptors is a man aged 60 to 69 with acute or convalescent COVID-19.

This clone appeared a few times. The V and J genes are TRBV7-2 and TRBJ2-1, with a tentative D call TRBD2 (5 bases). CDR1 is SGHTA and CDR2 is FQGNSA in the germline V gene. With 2 bases removed from V and 0 bases from J, the gap between germline ends came to 14 bases. This CDR3 spans 17 amino acids. CDR3: CASSLRLARSSYNEQFF. In DNA, the CDR3 is TGTGCCAGCAGCTTAAGGCTAGCACGGAGCTCCTACAATGAGCAGTTCTTC.

This rearrangement joins TRBV3-1 (or the pseudogene TRBV3-2) to TRBJ2-1, with 13 bases fitting TRBD2. The CDR3 extends over 17 amino acids. Trimming took 2 bases from V and 7 from J; bases not matched to a gene: 8. Per the germline V gene, CDR1 is LGHDT and CDR2 is YNNKEL (reference sequence). The CDR3 is CASSQPRTSGSGNEQFF. DNA of the CDR3: TGTGCCAGCAGCCAACCTCGGACTAGCGGGAGTGGTAATGAGCAGTTCTTC.

The chain employs TRBV5-5 and TRBJ2-2; 9 nucleotides match TRBD2. Per the germline V gene, CDR1 is SGHKS and CDR2 is YYEKEE (reference sequence). This CDR3 comprises 14 residues. V lost 1 base to trimming and J lost 7 bases; unmatched junction nucleotides: 2. CDR3 protein: CASSLLAGIGELFF. DNA of the CDR3: TGTGCCAGCAGCTTGCTAGCGGGGATCGGGGAGCTGTTTTTT.

The chain combines TRBV15 with TRBJ2-7; D is unclear. There are 12 residues in the CDR3. Trimming cost V 6 bases and J 2 bases, with 8 bases left between them. Germline V gene data show CDR1 as LNHNV and CDR2 as YYDKDF (reference sequence). For the CDR3, the DNA is TGTGCCACCAGGAGCGAGGCCTACGAGCAGTACTTC. As protein: CATRSEAYEQYF.

This chain links TRBV28 with TRBJ2-1, with TRBD2 matching 8 bases. V trimming: 4 bases; J trimming: 9 bases; junction bases outside the gene matches: 11. The CDR3 length is 15 residues. The germline V gene encodes CDR1 MDHEN and CDR2 SYDVKM. Written as DNA, the CDR3 is TGTGCCAGCAGTTCCGGGAGGGGCCCCGTCCGTGAGCAGTTCTTC. Protein product: CASSSGRGPVREQFF.

This chain connects TRBV11-3 to TRBJ2-1; 7 positions agree with TRBD1. Germline lookup yields CDR1 SGHNT and CDR2 YENEEA. The CDR3 sequence is 15 residues long. The V gene end was trimmed by 2 bases and the J gene end by 9 bases; junction bases not matched to a gene: 10. The CDR3: CASSLQGQAHGEQFF. The CDR3 DNA reads as TGTGCCAGCAGCTTACAAGGACAGGCCCATGGTGAGCAGTTCTTC.

V usage is TRBV5-5 and J usage is TRBJ1-4; D ambiguous. This CDR3 has 14 residues. The V end lost 7 bases, the J end lost 0 bases, and 10 bases lay between the germline ends. Germline lookup yields CDR1 SGHKS and CDR2 YYEKEE (reference sequence). The CDR3 DNA reads TGTGCCAGCGCGGCCGACGCAACTAATGAAAAACTGTTTTTT. Translating gives CASAADATNEKLFF. Variable domain in full (rest from reference TRBV5-5 and TRBJ1-4): DAGVTQSPTHLIKTRGQQVTLRCSPISGHKSVSWYQQVLGQGPQFIFQYYEKEERGRGNFPDRFSARQFPNYSSELNVNALLLGDSALYLCASAADATNEKLFFGSGTQLSVL.

The V gene is TRBV5-1, the J gene TRBJ2-2, with no clear D. CDR1 and CDR2 from the germline V gene are SGHRS and YFSETQ. V lost 10 bases and J lost 2, with 18 bases in between. The CDR3 totals 15 residues. The DNA of the CDR3 is TGCGCCGCCCATGGAGTAGGAGATAACACCGGGGAGCTGTTTTTT. Amino acids: CAAHGVGDNTGELFF.

J is TRBJ2-1 and V is TRBV12-5; D is unresolved. The CDR3 is 13 amino acids. V lost 2 bases and J 2 bases, leaving 4 bases between the germline ends. The germline gives CDR1 LGHNT, CDR2 FRNRAP. The CDR3 is CASGLTTYNEQFF. The CDR3 nucleotides are TGTGCTAGTGGTTTGACTACCTACAATGAGCAGTTCTTC.

This clone was seen a single time. This rearrangement joins TRBV20-1 to TRBJ2-7, with TRBD2 identical over 10 bases. This CDR3 comprises 16 residues. Germline V lookup: CDR1 DFQATT, CDR2 SNEGSKA (reference sequence). V lost 3 bases and J lost 1; bases outside the gene matches: 9. CDR3 nucleotide sequence: TGCAGTGCTAGTAGTAGCGGGAGGCCTCTATCCTACGAGCAGTACTTC. The encoded protein is CSASSSGRPLSYEQYF.

This chain uses TRBV12-3 or TRBV12-4 with TRBJ1-5, with 11 bases that match TRBD1. The CDR3 totals 13 residues. Trimming took 6 bases from V and 5 from J; bases not matched to a gene: 0. CDR3 sequence (DNA): TGTGCCAGCAGGGGACAGGGGGATCAGCCCCAGCATTTT. Translating gives CASRGQGDQPQHF.

On this clone itself: Germline is not matched at one junction end, which may reflect a read error. The chain uses TRBV19 and TRBJ2-3; TRBD1 aligns across 7 bases. This CDR3 comprises 17 residues. Germline V lookup: CDR1 LNHDA, CDR2 SQIVND (reference sequence). Here the CDR3 reads CAGSIHGAGGSTDTQYF. CDR3 nucleotides: TGTGCCGGTAGTATTCATGGGGCAGGGGGAAGCACAGATACGCAGTATTTT.

V gene TRBV7-2 combines with J gene TRBJ2-5; no clear D. Germline CDR1 and CDR2: SGHTA and FQGNSA. CDR3 length equals 14 residues. The V gene lost 1 base and the J gene lost 4 bases, with 10 bases spanning the gap. The CDR3 nucleotides are TGTGCCAGCAGCTTAGTGAGAATTCCAGAGACCCAGTACTTC. Translated: CASSLVRIPETQYF.

This chain joins TRBV5-1 and TRBJ2-5; D is possibly TRBD2 (6 bases). Germline CDR1 and CDR2: SGHRS and YFSETQ. This CDR3 has 13 amino acids. Trimming pared 7 bases from V and 2 bases from J, leaving 12 bases between. CDR3 sequence reads: CASRRELQETQYF. For the CDR3, the DNA is TGCGCCAGCCGGAGGGAACTTCAAGAGACCCAGTACTTC. The complete variable domain, with remaining parts taken from reference TRBV5-1 and TRBJ2-5, reads KAGVTQTPRYLIKTRGQQVTLSCSPISGHRSVSWYQQTPGQGLQFLFEYFSETQRNKGNFPGRFSGRQFSNSRSEMNVSTLELGDSALYLCASRRELQETQYFGPGTRLLVL.

The chain links TRBV19 to TRBJ2-7; 7 nucleotides align to TRBD1. The CDR3 totals 15 residues. Germline V gene lookup returns CDR1 LNHDA and CDR2 SQIVND (reference sequence). With V trimmed by 4 bases and J by 5 bases, 11 bases remained unmatched. In DNA, the CDR3 is TGTGCCAGTAGTAGTCCGGGACAGAGGGCCCACGAGCAGTACTTC. It translates to CASSSPGQRAHEQYF.

Concerning this clone itself: The sample holds other DNA sequences that translate to the same CDR3. Here the CDR3 DNA reads TGTGCCAGCAGTTTATTAGCGGGAGTGGCGGAGCAGTACTTC. Encoded protein: CASSLLAGVAEQYF. The rearrangement joins TRBV27 to TRBJ2-7, with TRBD2 matching over 9 bases. The ends lost 1 base at V and 7 bases at J; junction bases unmatched: 5. CDR3 length: 14 amino acids. The germline V gene has CDR1 MNHEY and CDR2 SMNVEV (reference sequence).

The V gene is TRBV6-5, the J gene TRBJ1-6, with 7 positions matching TRBD1. Germline-derived CDR1 and CDR2 are MNHEY and SVGAGI. This CDR3 is 15 amino acids long. V lost 7 bases, J lost 6 bases, and 9 bases stayed unmatched. CDR3: CASTHRDSFNSPLHF. In DNA form, the CDR3 reads TGTGCCAGCACCCACCGGGACAGTTTTAATTCACCCCTCCACTTT.

This clone occurred once. V is TRBV5-1 and J is TRBJ1-6, with 10 positions matching TRBD1. J was trimmed by 11 bases and V by 4 bases; bases with no gene match: 9. From germline, CDR1 is SGHRS and CDR2 YFSETQ. This CDR3 has 15 residues. The CDR3 protein is CASSASDRGIAPLHF. The DNA for the CDR3 is TGCGCCAGCAGCGCCTCGGACAGGGGGATTGCACCCCTCCACTTT.

The chain combines TRBV6-5 with TRBJ2-7, with 8 positions matching TRBD1. Germline V gene data show CDR1 as MNHEY and CDR2 as SVGAGI. The trim removed 11 bases at V and 3 bases at J, leaving 15 bases unmatched. The CDR3 is 15 residues long. CDR3 residues: CAGGNPTGQGYEQYF. The DNA for the CDR3 is TGTGCCGGCGGCAACCCGACCGGACAGGGCTACGAGCAGTACTTC.

This chain joins TRBV20-1 and TRBJ1-1, with a weak D call TRBD1 (6 bases). V dropped 7 bases and J dropped 8 bases, with 8 bases sitting between them. CDR3 size: 9 residues. Germline assignment: CDR1 DFQATT and CDR2 SNEGSKA (reference sequence). The CDR3 loop reads CSVGTEAFF. In nucleotides, the CDR3 is TGCAGTGTCGGGACAGAAGCTTTCTTT.

This clone was seen a handful of times. The rearrangement links TRBV29-1 to TRBJ1-2, with D uncertain. Trimming pared 0 bases from V and 4 bases from J, leaving 9 bases between. Per germline, CDR1 SQVTM and CDR2 ANQGSEA. This CDR3 has 13 amino acids. The CDR3 reads CSVEDADTYGYTF. The CDR3 DNA reads TGCAGCGTTGAAGACGCAGACACCTATGGCTACACCTTC. The whole variable domain, filled in from reference TRBV29-1 and TRBJ1-2, reads SAVISQKPSRDICQRGTSLTIQCQVDSQVTMMFWYRQQPGQSLTLIATANQGSEATYESGFVIDKFPISRPNLTFSTLTVSNMSPEDSSIYLCSVEDADTYGYTFGSGTRLTVV.